These 25 T cell receptor beta chains originate from one sample sequenced in a study of cytomegalovirus exposure and HLA in healthy donors (dated by TCRdb to about 2017). Libraries were made using the immunoSEQ multiplex PCR assay. Here the immuneACCESS table is served through TCRdb, limited to in-frame sequences with V and J called. Missing clones are a known gap in these copies; in checked studies unresolved V genes cover under half, and the rest lacks a known reason. The sample table records some 170,000 clones; around nine tenths of these occur just once. The ten largest clones add up to 1.4% of the sample. Specimen: PBMCs. All receptors come from a woman aged 30 to 39 in good health and CMV-seronegative.

This chain links TRBV6-5 with TRBJ2-1; D might be TRBD1 (6 bases). The V and J ends lost 2 bases and 4 bases respectively, with 9 bases between them. In germline, CDR1 is MNHEY, CDR2 SVGAGI. This CDR3 is 14 amino acids long. CDR3 nucleotides: TGTGCCAGCAGTTACGGGACAATGTACAATGAGCAGTTCTTC. Its translation is CASSYGTMYNEQFF.

V usage is TRBV19 and J usage is TRBJ2-6, with no clear D. The CDR3 sequence is 15 residues long. Germline V gene sequence: CDR1 LNHDA, CDR2 SQIVND (reference sequence). Trimming stripped 4 bases from V and 1 base from J, with 8 bases between. The CDR3 here is CASSNPGSGANVLTF. CDR3 bases: TGTGCCAGTAGTAATCCGGGTTCTGGGGCCAACGTCCTGACTTTC. The entire variable domain, with the rest obtained from reference TRBV19 and TRBJ2-6, is as follows: DGGITQSPKYLFRKEGQNVTLSCEQNLNHDAMYWYRQDPGQGLRLIYYSQIVNDFQKGDIAEGYSVSREKKESFPLTVTSAQKNPTAFYLCASSNPGSGANVLTFGAGSRLTVL.

The chain has TRBV19 and TRBJ1-1, with D possibly matching TRBD1 (6 bases). The germline V gene encodes CDR1 LNHDA and CDR2 SQIVND (reference sequence). Trimming took off 6 bases at V and 0 bases at J, with 11 bases between the two ends. This CDR3 spans 14 amino acids. The CDR3 spells CASSYRALNTEAFF. The DNA for the CDR3 is TGTGCCAGTAGCTACAGGGCTCTGAACACTGAAGCTTTCTTT.

The chain links TRBV6-1 to TRBJ2-7, with 12 bases matching TRBD1. Germline CDR1 is MNHNS and CDR2 is SASEGT. The ends lost 4 bases at V and 5 bases at J; junction bases unmatched: 9. The CDR3 runs 16 residues. CDR3 sequence reads: CASSAVWDRGPDEQYF. CDR3 sequence (DNA): TGTGCCAGCAGTGCAGTCTGGGACAGGGGGCCGGACGAGCAGTACTTC.

The chain is built from TRBV11-2 and TRBJ1-1, with D maybe TRBD1 (6 bases). Germline-derived CDR1 and CDR2 are SGHAT and FQNNGV. Trimming left V 5 bases short and J 4 bases short, with 11 bases between. The CDR3 covers 13 residues. The CDR3 protein is CASSPPGVTEAFF. The CDR3 coding sequence is TGTGCCAGCAGCCCACCAGGGGTCACTGAAGCTTTCTTT.

V is TRBV11-2 and J is TRBJ2-2, with D perhaps matching TRBD1 (6 bases). Germline CDR1 and CDR2: SGHAT and FQNNGV. CDR3 length: 16 residues. Trimming removed 5 bases at V and 0 bases at J, with 13 bases between. The chain's CDR3 is CASSPLQGANTGELFF. In nucleotides, the CDR3 is TGTGCCAGCAGCCCCTTACAGGGAGCGAACACCGGGGAGCTGTTTTTT.

The V call is TRBV5-1, the J call TRBJ1-1; TRBD1 might be the D (6 bases). CDR1 SGHRS and CDR2 YFSETQ come from the germline V gene. V dropped 0 bases and J dropped 1 base, with 10 bases sitting between them. This CDR3 spans 15 amino acids. The CDR3 DNA is TGCGCCAGCAGCTTGGAGGGACACCCGAACACTGAAGCTTTCTTT. This codes for CASSLEGHPNTEAFF.

The J gene is TRBJ1-5, the V gene TRBV6-1, with D possibly being TRBD1 (6 bases). V was shortened by 8 bases and J by 7 bases, with 18 bases between the two germline ends. CDR1 MNHNS and CDR2 SASEGT come from the germline V gene. The CDR3 loop spans 14 amino acids. DNA for the CDR3: TGTGCCAGCCGGACAGCTATCCCCGGGCAGCCCCAGCATTTT. This translates into CASRTAIPGQPQHF.

The count of this clone is one. V usage is TRBV27 and J usage is TRBJ2-5; 8 bases are a match to TRBD1. From germline, CDR1 is MNHEY and CDR2 SMNVEV (reference sequence). This CDR3 has 15 amino acids. The ends lost 2 bases at V and 4 bases at J; junction bases unmatched: 6. The CDR3 region has the DNA TGTGCCAGCAGTTTAACTGCAGGGGGCGGAGAGACCCAGTACTTC. Amino acid sequence: CASSLTAGGGETQYF.

The chain joins TRBV10-1 to TRBJ2-7, with TRBD1 as a possible D gene (6 bases). V lost 4 bases and J lost 3, with 10 bases in between. This CDR3 is 13 amino acids long. Germline-derived CDR1 and CDR2 are WNHNN and SYGVQD (reference sequence). DNA of the CDR3: TGCGCCAGCAGTGGGGGACACAACTACGAGCAGTACTTC. Protein sequence: CASSGGHNYEQYF.

The rearrangement joins TRBV5-4 to TRBJ1-1; D unresolved. The CDR3 runs to 13 residues. Germline-derived CDR1 and CDR2 are SGHNT and YYREEE (reference sequence). The germline V and J ends were trimmed by 0 bases and 1 base, with 4 bases remaining between them. In DNA form, the CDR3 reads TGTGCCAGCAGCTTGGGAGGGAACACTGAAGCTTTCTTT. This translates into CASSLGGNTEAFF.

The CDR3, as DNA: TGCGCCAGCAGCCCCCGGGACAGGGGATCCTACGAGCAGTACTTC. Encoded protein: CASSPRDRGSYEQYF. The chain employs TRBV5-1 and TRBJ2-7; 10 bases align to TRBD1. The CDR3 spans 15 residues. Germline V gives CDR1 SGHRS, CDR2 YFSETQ. V shed 4 bases and J 1 base; nucleotides not matched to a gene: 5.

The chain links TRBV7-8 to TRBJ2-7; 10 bases line up with TRBD1. This CDR3 has 14 residues. J was trimmed by 4 bases and V by 2 bases; bases with no gene match: 2. CDR1 is SGHVS, CDR2 FQNEAQ, per germline. The CDR3 nucleotides read TGTGCCAGCAGCTTACCGGGACAGGGGTACGAGCAGTACTTC. It encodes CASSLPGQGYEQYF. The full variable domain, its missing parts supplied by reference TRBV7-8 and TRBJ2-7, is GAGVSQSPRYKVAKRGQDVALRCDPISGHVSLFWYQQALGQGPEFLTYFQNEAQLDKSGLPSDRFFAERPEGSVSTLKIQRTQQEDSAVYLCASSLPGQGYEQYFGPGTRLTVT.

This chain connects TRBV12-5 to TRBJ1-4; D gene unclear. V shed 1 base and J shed 4 bases, with 4 bases lying between them. CDR3 length equals 13 residues. Per the germline V gene, CDR1 is LGHNT and CDR2 is FRNRAP. CDR3 protein: CASGLALNEKLFF. CDR3 coding DNA: TGTGCTAGTGGTTTGGCCCTTAATGAAAAACTGTTTTTT.

The rearrangement links TRBV14 to TRBJ2-7; 8 bases are shared with TRBD1. After removal of 0 bases from V and 0 bases from J, the junction contained 10 bases not matched to a gene. Germline loops: CDR1 SGHDN, CDR2 FVKESK. CDR3 length: 18 amino acids. CDR3 in amino acids: CASSQDLGQAESSYEQYF. CDR3 DNA: TGTGCCAGCAGCCAAGATCTGGGACAGGCTGAGAGCTCCTACGAGCAGTACTTC.

This clone was picked up one time. The V and J genes are TRBV29-1 and TRBJ1-1, with unresolved D. Germline V gene lookup returns CDR1 SQVTM and CDR2 ANQGSEA. The CDR3 is 9 residues long. CDR3 sequence reads: CNGNTEAFF. The CDR3 DNA reads as TGCAACGGGAACACTGAAGCTTTCTTT.

The chain recombines TRBV6-5 with TRBJ2-7; D ambiguous. The V end lost 6 bases, the J end lost 3 bases, and 18 bases lay between the germline ends. Germline V gives CDR1 MNHEY, CDR2 SVGAGI. The CDR3 is 15 amino acids. The CDR3 DNA follows: TGTGCCAGCAGACCCTCCCCGGCGGAACACTACGAGCAGTACTTC. Its protein product is CASRPSPAEHYEQYF.

The chain is built from TRBV13 and TRBJ2-7; 12 bases match TRBD2. V dropped 3 bases and J dropped 0; count of bases not matched to a gene: 3. The CDR3 covers 16 residues. Germline loops: CDR1 PRHDT, CDR2 FYEKMQ (reference sequence). The CDR3 DNA reads as TGTGCCAGCAGCTTTACTAGCGGGGGGACCTCCTACGAGCAGTACTTC. It yields the protein CASSFTSGGTSYEQYF. Combining the CDR3 with reference TRBV13 and TRBJ2-7 gives the whole variable domain AAGVIQSPRHLIKEKRETATLKCYPIPRHDTVYWYQQGPGQDPQFLISFYEKMQSDKGSIPDRFSAQQFSDYHSELNMSSLELGDSALYFCASSFTSGGTSYEQYFGPGTRLTVT.

In DNA, the CDR3 is TGTGCCAGCAGCTTAAGTAGGAGCTCCTACGAGCAGTACTTC. This gives the protein CASSLSRSSYEQYF. V gene TRBV7-6 combines with J gene TRBJ2-7; unclear D gene. CDR3 length equals 14 residues. Looked up from germline, CDR1 is SGHVS and CDR2 is FNYEAQ. Trimming left V 2 bases short and J 0 bases short, with 8 bases between.

The chain recombines TRBV2 with TRBJ1-2, with no clear D. Germline V gene sequence: CDR1 SNHLY, CDR2 FYNNEI. The CDR3 is made up of 13 amino acids. Between the trimmed V and J ends, which lost 3 bases and 8 bases, there was a span of 13 bases. The CDR3: CASSDPGVSGYTF. The CDR3 DNA follows: TGTGCCAGCAGTGACCCCGGGGTTAGCGGCTACACCTTC.

This clone was seen only once. The rearrangement uses TRBV7-6 and TRBJ2-6, with 8 bases identical to TRBD1. The CDR3 consists of 16 residues. Germline-derived CDR1 and CDR2 are SGHVS and FNYEAQ. After removal of 4 bases from V and 4 bases from J, the junction contained 6 bases not matched to a gene. Here the CDR3 reads CASSSSGGGGANVLTF. CDR3 sequence (DNA): TGTGCCAGCAGCTCCTCAGGGGGCGGAGGGGCCAACGTCCTGACTTTC.

The chain has TRBV27 and TRBJ2-2, with TRBD2 matching over 7 bases. V lost 5 bases, J lost 7 bases, and 1 base stayed unmatched. The CDR3 is 12 residues long. The germline V gene has CDR1 MNHEY and CDR2 SMNVEV (reference sequence). The CDR3 loop is CASSPGGGELFF. CDR3 in DNA: TGTGCCAGCAGTCCGGGGGGCGGGGAGCTGTTTTTT.

This clone was seen more than once but under ten times. The chain combines TRBV6-6 with TRBJ1-5; maybe TRBD1 (5 bases). The CDR3 covers 13 residues. Trimming removed 8 bases at V and 6 bases at J, with 14 bases between. Germline V lookup: CDR1 MNHNY, CDR2 SVGAGI (reference sequence). The CDR3 DNA follows: TGTGCCAGCGCGAGGGGAGGTACTCAGCCCCAGCATTTT. It specifies CASARGGTQPQHF.

The chain's CDR3 is CASSQGDIGEEQYF. The CDR3 nucleotides read TGCGCCAGCAGCCAAGGTGACATTGGGGAGGAGCAGTACTTC. This chain joins TRBV4-1 and TRBJ2-7, with a possible D match to TRBD2 (5 bases). Germline assignment: CDR1 MGHRA and CDR2 YSYEKL. The CDR3 spans 14 residues. Trimming removed 1 base from V and 7 bases from J, with 14 bases in between.

A note on this clone: The junction shows a germline mismatch at one end, possibly a read error. The gene calls are TRBV7-8 and TRBJ1-1, with a weak D call TRBD1 (6 bases). Germline V CDR1 and CDR2: SGHVS, FQNEAQ. The CDR3 runs 15 residues. CDR3 bases: TGTGCCAGCAACCTCATGCTAACAGGGAACTCTGAAGCTTTCTTT. Encoded protein: CASNLMLTGNSEAFF.